The present TCR beta chain was sequenced within a study of T cells after yellow fever vaccination. Overall study results and limits: A small share of clonotypes appeared in both CD4 and CD8 compartments. Repertoires obtained by FACS sorting could include abundant clonotypes that entered as contaminants from the bulk population.

The table lists this clonotype with many counts. As yet, its antigen is unknown. The germline CDR1 and CDR2 sequences are KGHDR and SFDVKD. The germline V and J ends were trimmed by 4 bases and 1 base, with 10 bases remaining between them. The length of the CDR3 is 14 residues. Generation of TCR cDNA used 5'RACE template switching (which added a universal primer site and UMIs). TCRdb reanalysed the 5' RACE reads using MiXCR and keeps one entry per CDR3 protein. The sample holds a few hundred thousand distinct CDR3 sequences, 6.5% to 7.5% seen once. This sequence was found in a man under 40 who received the YFV17D yellow fever vaccine. The chain uses TRBV24-1 and TRBJ2-7; D is unresolved. This sample comprised CD4+ T cells sorted from PBMCs, obtained on the day of the yellow fever booster vaccination. CDR3 sequence (DNA): TGTGCCACCAGTGAGAGGACCAAATCCTACGAGCAGTACTTC. Its translation is CATSERTKSYEQYF.